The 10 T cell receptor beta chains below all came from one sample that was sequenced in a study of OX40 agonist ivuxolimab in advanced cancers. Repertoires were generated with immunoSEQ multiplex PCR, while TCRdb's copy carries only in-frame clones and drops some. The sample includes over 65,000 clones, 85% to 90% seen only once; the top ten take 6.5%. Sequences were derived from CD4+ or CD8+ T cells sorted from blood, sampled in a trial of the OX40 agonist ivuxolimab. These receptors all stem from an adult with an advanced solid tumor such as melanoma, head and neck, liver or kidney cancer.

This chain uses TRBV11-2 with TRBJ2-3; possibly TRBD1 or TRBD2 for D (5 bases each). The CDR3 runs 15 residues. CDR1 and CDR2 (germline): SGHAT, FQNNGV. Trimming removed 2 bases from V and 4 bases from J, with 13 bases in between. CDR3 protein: CASSLSGTDSDTQYF. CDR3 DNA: TGTGCCAGCAGCTTATCCGGGACCGACTCAGATACGCAGTATTTT.

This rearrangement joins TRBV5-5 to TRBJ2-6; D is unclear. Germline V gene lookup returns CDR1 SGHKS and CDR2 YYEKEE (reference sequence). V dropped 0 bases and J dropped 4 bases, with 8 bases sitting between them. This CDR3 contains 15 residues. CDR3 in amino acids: CASSLVVGGANVLTF. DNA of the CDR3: TGTGCCAGCAGCTTGGTGGTGGGAGGGGCCAACGTCCTGACTTTC.

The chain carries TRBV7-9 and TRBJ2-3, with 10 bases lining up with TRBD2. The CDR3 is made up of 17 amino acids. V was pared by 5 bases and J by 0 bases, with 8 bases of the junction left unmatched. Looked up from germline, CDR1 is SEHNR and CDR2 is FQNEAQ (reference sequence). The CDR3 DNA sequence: TGTGCCAGCAGCACACAAAGGACTAGCGGTAGCACAGATACGCAGTATTTT. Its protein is CASSTQRTSGSTDTQYF.

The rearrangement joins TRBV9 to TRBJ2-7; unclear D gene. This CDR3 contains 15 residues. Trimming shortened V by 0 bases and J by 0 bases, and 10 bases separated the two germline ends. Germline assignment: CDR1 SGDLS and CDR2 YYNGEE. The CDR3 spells CASSVGWGNSYEQYF. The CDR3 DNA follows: TGTGCCAGCAGCGTAGGGTGGGGAAACTCCTACGAGCAGTACTTC.

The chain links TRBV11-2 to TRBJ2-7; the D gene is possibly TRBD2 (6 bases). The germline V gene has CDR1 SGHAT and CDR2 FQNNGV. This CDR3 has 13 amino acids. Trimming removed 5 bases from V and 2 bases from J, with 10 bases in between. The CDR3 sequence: CASSRDSTYEQYF. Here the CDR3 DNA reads TGTGCCAGCAGCCGGGACTCTACCTACGAGCAGTACTTC.

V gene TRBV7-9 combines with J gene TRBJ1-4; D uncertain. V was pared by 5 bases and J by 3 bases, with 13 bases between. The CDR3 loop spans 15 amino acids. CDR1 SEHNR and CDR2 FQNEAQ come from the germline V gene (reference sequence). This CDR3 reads CASSPRLTANEKLFF. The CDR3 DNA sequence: TGTGCCAGCAGCCCACGGCTTACCGCTAATGAAAAACTGTTTTTT. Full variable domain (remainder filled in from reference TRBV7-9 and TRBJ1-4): DTGVSQNPRHKITKRGQNVTFRCDPISEHNRLYWYRQTLGQGPEFLTYFQNEAQLEKSRLLSDRFSAERPKGSFSTLEIQRTEQGDSAMYLCASSPRLTANEKLFFGSGTQLSVL.

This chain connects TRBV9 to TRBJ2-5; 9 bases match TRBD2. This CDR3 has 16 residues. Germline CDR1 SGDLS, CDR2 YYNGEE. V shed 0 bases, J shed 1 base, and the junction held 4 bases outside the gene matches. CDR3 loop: CASSVAPAGGQETQYF. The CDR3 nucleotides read TGTGCCAGCAGCGTAGCTCCAGCGGGGGGCCAAGAGACCCAGTACTTC.

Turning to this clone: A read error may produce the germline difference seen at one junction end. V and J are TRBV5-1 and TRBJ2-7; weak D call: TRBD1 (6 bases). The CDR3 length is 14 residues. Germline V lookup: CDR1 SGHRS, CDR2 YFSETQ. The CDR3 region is CASSLGQGRYEQYF. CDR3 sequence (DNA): TGTGCCAGCAGCCTGGGACAAGGACGGTACGAGCAGTACTTC. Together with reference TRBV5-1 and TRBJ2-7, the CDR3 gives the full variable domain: KAGVTQTPRYLIKTRGQQVTLSCSPISGHRSVSWYQQTPGQGLQFLFEYFSETQRNKGNFPGRFSGRQFSNSRSEMNVSTLELGDSALYLCASSLGQGRYEQYFGPGTRLTVT.

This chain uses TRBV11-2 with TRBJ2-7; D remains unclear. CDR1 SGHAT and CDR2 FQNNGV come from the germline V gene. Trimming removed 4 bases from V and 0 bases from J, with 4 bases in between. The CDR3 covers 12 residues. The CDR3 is CASSSPSYEQYF. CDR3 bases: TGTGCCAGCAGCTCCCCCTCCTACGAGCAGTACTTC.

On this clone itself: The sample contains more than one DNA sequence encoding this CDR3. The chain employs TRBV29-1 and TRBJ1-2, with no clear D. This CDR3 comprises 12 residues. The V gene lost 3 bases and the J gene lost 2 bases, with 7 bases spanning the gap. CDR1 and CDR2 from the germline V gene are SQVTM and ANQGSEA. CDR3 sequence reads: CSVEAENYGYTF. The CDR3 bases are TGCAGCGTTGAGGCGGAGAACTATGGCTACACCTTC.